This entry features one TCR beta chain sequence. The entry originates in a study of T cells in Graves' hyperthyroidism and ophthalmopathy. CDR1 is SEHNR and CDR2 is FQNEAQ in the germline V gene (reference sequence). There are 14 residues in the CDR3. The ends were cut back, 1 base at V and 7 bases at J, with 10 bases in the middle. Researchers amplified the TCR beta CDR3 regions from RNA transcripts. The HTBI primer set was used in a first-round RT-PCR of the TCR CDR3. TCRdb redid the calling of the multiplex PCR reads with MiXCR, one entry per CDR3 protein. The sample lists around 350,000 distinct CDR3 sequences, approximately 17% seen once, with around a third in the top ten.

This receptor was identified in a woman under 40 with Graves' hyperthyroidism that later progressed to Graves' ophthalmopathy. The genes are TRBV7-9 and TRBJ1-4; D perhaps matches TRBD1 (5 bases). The sequenced sample was blood. The CDR3 spells CASSLGGTGEKLFF. In DNA form, the CDR3 reads TGTGCCAGCAGCTTAGGTGGGACGGGTGAAAAACTGTTTTTT.